This paragraph reports one T cell receptor beta chain. The antigen remains undetermined. The repertoire was sequenced with immunoSEQ multiplex PCR; TCRdb's copy has only in-frame clones and lacks some. The sample lists roughly 2.5 million clones; around 90% were seen once. These data are taken from a study of shared clonotypes between healthy human individuals. Study as a whole: For every donor, three CD4 naive, three CD4 memory, two CD8 naive and one CD8 memory plates were used.

The CDR3 covers 16 residues. Points from the study as a whole: Investigators expected sequencing depth to affect clonotype sharing among donors.

The sequenced sample was naive CD4+ T cells sorted from blood. Subset described: CD45RA+ positively selected. The receptor was isolated from a man aged 18 to 29 in good health. The chain uses TRBV21-1 and TRBJ1-2; whether TRBD1, the table's D call, matches the DNA was not checked. TRBV21-1 is a pseudogene. The chain's CDR3 is CASKRGPGGQNYGYTF. CDR3 nucleotides: TGTGCCAGCAAAAGGGGGCCTGGGGGGCAGAACTATGGCTACACCTTC.